What follows are 18 T cell receptor beta chains derived from one specimen sequenced in a study of PD-1 blockade in mismatch repair-deficient tumors. Profiled with immunoSEQ multiplex PCR; TCRdb holds only in-frame clones, not every one. The sample lists approximately 63,000 clones; about 91% were seen once. This specimen consisted of peripheral blood, obtained 52 weeks after starting pembrolizumab. The receptors were sampled from an adult with mismatch repair-deficient cancer.

V usage is TRBV4-1 and J usage is TRBJ2-7, with D perhaps matching TRBD1 (5 bases). V was clipped by 6 bases and J by 4 bases, with 13 bases between them. Per the germline V gene, CDR1 is MGHRA and CDR2 is YSYEKL. CDR3 length: 13 amino acids. As DNA, the CDR3 is TGCGCCAGCAGTCCCTCGACAGTGTACGAGCAGTACTTC. Translated, it gives CASSPSTVYEQYF.

The genes are TRBV6-5 and TRBJ2-3; D assignment may be TRBD1 or TRBD2 (5 bases each). The germline V gene encodes CDR1 MNHEY and CDR2 SVGAGI. This CDR3 is built from 15 residues. V lost 4 bases and J lost 4, with 15 bases in between. The CDR3 protein is CASSWTGTAADTQYF. The CDR3 coding sequence is TGTGCCAGCAGTTGGACCGGGACGGCCGCAGATACGCAGTATTTT.

This rearrangement joins TRBV6-5 to TRBJ1-1, with D possibly TRBD1 on 5 matching bases. V lost 5 bases and J lost 0, with 7 bases in between. CDR1 MNHEY and CDR2 SVGAGI come from the germline V gene. This CDR3 contains 13 residues. The CDR3 DNA is TGTGCCAGCAGTCCGGGACTGAACACTGAAGCTTTCTTT. Protein sequence: CASSPGLNTEAFF.

This clone was counted once. The chain has TRBV9 and TRBJ1-1; a possible D gene is TRBD1 (6 bases). This CDR3 is 13 amino acids long. Trimming stripped 0 bases from V and 5 bases from J, with 8 bases between. Germline V lookup: CDR1 SGDLS, CDR2 YYNGEE. CDR3 loop: CASSVGQATEAFF. The CDR3 bases are TGTGCCAGCAGCGTAGGACAGGCAACTGAAGCTTTCTTT.

The chain recombines TRBV10-2 with TRBJ2-7; D unclear. Germline lookup yields CDR1 WSHSY and CDR2 SAAADI. Trimming stripped 1 base from V and 2 bases from J, with 12 bases between. The CDR3 length is 15 residues. DNA of the CDR3: TGCGCCAGCAGTGAGTGGAAAGGCAGAACCTACGAGCAGTACTTC. Translated: CASSEWKGRTYEQYF.

The chain couples TRBV27 to TRBJ2-7; D is undetermined. V lost 0 bases and J 3 bases, leaving 12 bases between the germline ends. The CDR3 totals 15 residues. Germline V gives CDR1 MNHEY, CDR2 SMNVEV (reference sequence). CDR3 nucleotides: TGTGCCAGCAGTTTATCTCCAGCCCCGAACTACGAGCAGTACTTC. Amino acid sequence: CASSLSPAPNYEQYF.

This rearrangement joins TRBV6-5 to TRBJ1-1, with no clear D. With 2 bases removed from V and 6 bases from J, the gap between germline ends came to 13 bases. The V gene's germline CDR1 is MNHEY and CDR2 SVGAGI. CDR3 length: 14 residues. The CDR3 DNA reads as TGTGCCAGCAGTTACAAGGTTGGGGTGGCTGAAGCTTTCTTT. Its protein product is CASSYKVGVAEAFF.

The CDR3 here is CASSFGAGPQETQYF. Here the CDR3 DNA reads TGTGCCAGCAGTTTTGGGGCGGGACCCCAAGAGACCCAGTACTTC. The rearrangement links TRBV27 to TRBJ2-5; perhaps TRBD2 as D (6 bases). V was pared by 3 bases and J by 1 base, with 12 bases between. This CDR3 region has 15 residues. Germline V gene lookup returns CDR1 MNHEY and CDR2 SMNVEV (reference sequence).

The rearrangement links TRBV4-2 to TRBJ2-3, with TRBD2 identical over 13 bases. The CDR3 spans 19 residues. Germline assignment: CDR1 LGHNA and CDR2 YNFKEQ. V gave up 1 base and J gave up 2 bases; unmatched junction bases: 9. For the CDR3, the DNA is TGTGCCAGCAGCCAAGTGGGGACTAGCGGGACGATTTCCACAGATACGCAGTATTTT. Protein product: CASSQVGTSGTISTDTQYF.

The chain joins TRBV30 to TRBJ2-2; 7 nucleotides align to TRBD1. Germline lookup yields CDR1 GTSNPN and CDR2 SVGIG (reference sequence). The junction had 18 bases not matched to a gene; V was cut back by 8 bases and J by 0 bases. This CDR3 has 18 amino acids. The CDR3 DNA is TGTGCCCTTTCGTCAGGGGGATTCTACCAAGCGAACACCGGGGAGCTGTTTTTT. Its translation is CALSSGGFYQANTGELFF.

The V gene is TRBV6-1, the J gene TRBJ1-5; 7 bases map to TRBD1. CDR1 is MNHNS, CDR2 SASEGT, per germline. The length of the CDR3 is 13 residues. The V and J ends lost 5 bases and 4 bases, in that order; junction bases with no gene match: 2. The CDR3 sequence: CASSRTGNQPQHF. DNA for the CDR3: TGTGCCAGCAGTCGGACAGGTAATCAGCCCCAGCATTTT.

The chain employs TRBV18 and TRBJ1-2; TRBD1 might be the D (5 bases). Germline V gene data show CDR1 as KGHSH and CDR2 as LQKENI. This CDR3 comprises 15 residues. V was shortened by 2 bases and J by 5 bases, with 15 bases between the two germline ends. CDR3 bases: TGTGCCAGCTCACCATCCTCGCAGGGAAGGTATGGCTACACCTTC. Protein: CASSPSSQGRYGYTF.

The chain combines TRBV19 with TRBJ2-6; 10 bases fit TRBD2. Trimming at V came to 6 bases and at J to 1 base, leaving 12 bases not matched to a gene. From germline, CDR1 is LNHDA and CDR2 SQIVND (reference sequence). The CDR3 consists of 19 residues. In DNA form, the CDR3 reads TGTGCCAGTAGCAATCTACTAGCGGGAAAATGGTCTGGGGCCAACGTCCTGACTTTC. The encoded protein is CASSNLLAGKWSGANVLTF.

This clone was counted once. This chain connects TRBV29-1 to TRBJ1-1, with D uncertain. This CDR3 is 14 amino acids long. The germline V gene encodes CDR1 SQVTM and CDR2 ANQGSEA. The V end lost 1 base, the J end lost 1 base, and 10 bases lay between the germline ends. CDR3 in amino acids: CSVEAGRPNTEAFF. In DNA form, the CDR3 reads TGCAGCGTTGAAGCAGGCAGACCGAACACTGAAGCTTTCTTT.

This chain links TRBV5-6 with TRBJ2-3; no clear D. The CDR3 spans 15 residues. Germline V lookup: CDR1 SGHDT, CDR2 YYEEEE. V was pared by 0 bases and J by 1 base, with 9 bases between. In nucleotides, the CDR3 is TGTGCCAGCAGCTTGGCTTTATCCGGCACAGATACGCAGTATTTT. Protein product: CASSLALSGTDTQYF.

The genes are TRBV11-2 and TRBJ2-7; TRBD2 might be the D (5 bases). Trimming removed 2 bases from V and 2 bases from J, with 10 bases in between. Germline V gene sequence: CDR1 SGHAT, CDR2 FQNNGV. There are 14 residues in the CDR3. CDR3 sequence: CASSLSGTAYEQYF. The CDR3 nucleotides are TGTGCCAGCAGCTTAAGCGGAACGGCCTACGAGCAGTACTTC.

The chain combines TRBV14 with TRBJ2-3; D is unclear. Looked up from germline, CDR1 is SGHDN and CDR2 is FVKESK. Trimming left V 4 bases short and J 0 bases short, with 14 bases between. The CDR3 consists of 16 residues. CDR3 sequence: CASSPLGDSSTDTQYF. CDR3 coding DNA: TGTGCCAGCAGCCCACTCGGCGACTCTAGCACAGATACGCAGTATTTT.

The rearrangement joins TRBV5-1 to TRBJ2-1; 12 positions agree with TRBD1. The V segment lost 2 bases and the J segment 5 bases; nucleotides outside the gene matches: 8. Germline-derived CDR1 and CDR2 are SGHRS and YFSETQ. The CDR3 runs 17 residues. The CDR3 reads CASSFPGTGGVDNEQFF. DNA for the CDR3: TGCGCCAGCAGCTTCCCCGGGACAGGGGGCGTAGACAATGAGCAGTTCTTC.